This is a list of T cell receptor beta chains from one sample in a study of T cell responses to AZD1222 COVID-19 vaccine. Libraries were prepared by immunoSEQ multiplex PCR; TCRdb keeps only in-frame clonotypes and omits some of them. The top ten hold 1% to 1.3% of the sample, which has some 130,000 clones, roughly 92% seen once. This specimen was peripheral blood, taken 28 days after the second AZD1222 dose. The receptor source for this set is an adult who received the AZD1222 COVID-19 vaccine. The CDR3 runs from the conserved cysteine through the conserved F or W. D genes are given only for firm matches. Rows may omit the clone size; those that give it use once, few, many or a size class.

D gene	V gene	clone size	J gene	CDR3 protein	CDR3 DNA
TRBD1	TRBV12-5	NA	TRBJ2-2	CASGLSRDRGRINLYLNTGELFF	TGTGCTAGTGGTCTAAGCCGGGACAGGGGGCGGATAAACCTCTACCTGAACACCGGGGAGCTGTTTTTT
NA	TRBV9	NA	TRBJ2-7	CASSVADNYEQYF	TGTGCCAGCAGCGTAGCGGACAACTACGAGCAGTACTTC
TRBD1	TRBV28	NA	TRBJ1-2	CASDPGQGAHGYTF	TGTGCCAGCGACCCGGGACAGGGGGCGCATGGCTACACCTTC
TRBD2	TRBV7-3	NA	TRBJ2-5	CASSASGTKETQYF	TGTGCCAGCAGCGCGTCCGGGACTAAAGAGACCCAGTACTTC
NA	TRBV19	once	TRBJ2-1	CASSIVRAGRSSYNEQFF	TGTGCCAGTAGTATAGTGAGGGCGGGGCGAAGCTCCTACAATGAGCAGTTCTTC
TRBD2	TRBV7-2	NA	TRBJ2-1	CASSLGAGGPYNEQFF	TGTGCCAGCAGCTTAGGAGCGGGAGGGCCCTACAATGAGCAGTTCTTC
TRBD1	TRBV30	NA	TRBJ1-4	CAWSVGTGDEKLFF	TGTGCCTGGAGTGTAGGGACAGGGGATGAAAAACTGTTTTTT
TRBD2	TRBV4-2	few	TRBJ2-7	CASSRRSLAGGVGEQYF	TGTGCCAGCAGCCGTAGATCGCTAGCGGGAGGGGTCGGAGAGCAGTACTTC
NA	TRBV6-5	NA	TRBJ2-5	CASNQNPRETQYF	TGTGCCAGCAATCAAAACCCCCGGGAGACCCAGTACTTC
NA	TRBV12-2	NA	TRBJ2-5	CASRLEISQGREEETQYF	TGTGCAAGTCGCTTAGAAATCTCGCAGGGTAGGGAGGAAGAGACCCAGTACTTC
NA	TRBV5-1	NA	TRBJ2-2	CASSLARNTGELFF	TGCGCCAGCAGCTTGGCAAGGAACACCGGGGAGCTGTTTTTT
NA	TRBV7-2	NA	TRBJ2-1	CASSFRGRENEQFF	TGTGCCAGCAGCTTCAGGGGGCGGGAGAATGAGCAGTTCTTC
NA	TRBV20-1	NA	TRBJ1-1	CSATPNTEAFF	TGCAGTGCTACACCGAACACTGAAGCTTTCTTT
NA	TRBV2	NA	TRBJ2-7	CASRRRSTSYEQYF	TGTGCCAGCAGGCGTAGGAGCACCTCCTACGAGCAGTACTTC
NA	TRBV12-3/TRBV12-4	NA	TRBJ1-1	CASSLMNTEAFF	TGTGCCAGCAGTCTGATGAACACTGAAGCTTTCTTT
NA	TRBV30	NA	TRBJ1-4	CAWSVRGDEKLFF	TGTGCCTGGAGTGTACGGGGGGATGAAAAACTGTTTTTT
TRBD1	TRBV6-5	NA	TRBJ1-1	CASSLFGQANTEAFF	TGTGCCAGCAGCCTTTTTGGACAGGCGAACACTGAAGCTTTCTTT
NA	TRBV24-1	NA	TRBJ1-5	CATSWGGAGQPQHF	TGTGCCACCTCCTGGGGAGGGGCTGGACAGCCCCAGCATTTT
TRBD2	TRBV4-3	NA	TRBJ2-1	CASSQNGGGSYNEQFF	TGCGCCAGCAGCCAAAATGGGGGGGGATCCTACAATGAGCAGTTCTTC
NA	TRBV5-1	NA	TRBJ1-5	CASSAAPDQPQHF	TGCGCCAGCAGCGCCGCTCCCGATCAGCCCCAGCATTTT
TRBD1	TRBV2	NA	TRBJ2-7	CASSRDSASYEQYF	TGTGCCAGCAGCCGGGACAGCGCATCCTACGAGCAGTACTTC
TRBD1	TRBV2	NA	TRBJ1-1	CASNGQGVTEAFF	TGTGCCAGCAACGGACAGGGGGTAACTGAAGCTTTCTTT
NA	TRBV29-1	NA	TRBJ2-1	CSVRTGWNEQFF	TGCAGCGTGCGGACGGGCTGGAATGAGCAGTTCTTC
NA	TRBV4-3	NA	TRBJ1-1	CASSQVSWGTEAFF	TGCGCCAGCAGCCAAGTATCTTGGGGCACTGAAGCTTTCTTT
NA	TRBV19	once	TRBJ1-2	CASSQGGGYTF	TGTGCCAGTAGTCAGGGAGGTGGCTACACCTTC
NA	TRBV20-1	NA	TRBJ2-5	CSASQGEETQYF	TGCAGTGCTAGTCAGGGTGAAGAGACCCAGTACTTC
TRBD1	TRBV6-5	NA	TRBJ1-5	CASRTGGAADQPQHF	TGTGCCAGCAGGACAGGGGGCGCGGCCGATCAGCCCCAGCATTTT
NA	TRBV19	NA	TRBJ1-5	CASSLLDLNQPQHF	TGTGCCAGTAGTCTACTAGACCTCAATCAGCCCCAGCATTTT
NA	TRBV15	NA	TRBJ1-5	CATSRGRVNQPQHF	TGTGCCACCAGCAGAGGGAGGGTCAATCAGCCCCAGCATTTT
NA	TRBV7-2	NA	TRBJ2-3	CASSLLGPTDTQYF	TGTGCCAGCAGCTTACTCGGGCCAACAGATACGCAGTATTTT
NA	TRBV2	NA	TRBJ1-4	CASSTQTTNEKLFF	TGTGCCAGCAGTACACAAACGACTAATGAAAAACTGTTTTTT
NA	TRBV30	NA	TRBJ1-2	CAWSVSPQRGYTF	TGTGCCTGGAGTGTAAGCCCTCAAAGGGGCTACACCTTC
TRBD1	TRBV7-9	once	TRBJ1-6	CASSLQGRNSPLHF	TGTGCCAGCAGCCTACAGGGGAGAAATTCACCCCTCCACTTT
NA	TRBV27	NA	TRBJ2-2	CASRQGGELFF	TGTGCCAGCAGACAGGGAGGGGAGCTGTTTTTT
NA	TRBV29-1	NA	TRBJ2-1	CSSPGAGEQFF	TGCAGCTCCCCAGGGGCTGGGGAGCAGTTCTTC
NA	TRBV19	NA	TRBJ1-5	CASNGRRNQPQHF	TGTGCCAGTAATGGCAGGCGCAATCAGCCCCAGCATTTT
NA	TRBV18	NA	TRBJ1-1	CASSTTSASTNTEAFF	TGTGCCAGCTCAACCACATCTGCCAGCACTAACACTGAAGCTTTCTTT
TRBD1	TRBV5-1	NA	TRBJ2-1	CASRSSGTDYNEQFF	TGCGCCAGCAGGTCCTCCGGGACAGATTACAATGAGCAGTTCTTC
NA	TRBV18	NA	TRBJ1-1	CASSPTENTEAFF	TGTGCCAGCTCACCGACAGAGAACACTGAAGCTTTCTTT
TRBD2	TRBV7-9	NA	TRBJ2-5	CASSWGLAGQETQYF	TGTGCCAGCAGCTGGGGACTAGCGGGTCAAGAGACCCAGTACTTC
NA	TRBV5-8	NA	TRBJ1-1	CASITRRDTEAFF	TGTGCCAGCATTACGCGCCGGGACACTGAAGCTTTCTTT
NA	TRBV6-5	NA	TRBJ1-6	CASSYAFAQSNSPLHF	TGTGCCAGCAGTTATGCGTTCGCACAGTCGAATTCACCCCTCCACTTT
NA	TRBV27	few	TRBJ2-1	CASSLSAGLGEQFF	TGTGCCAGCAGTTTATCGGCGGGGCTAGGGGAGCAGTTCTTC
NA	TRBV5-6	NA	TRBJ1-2	CASSLFGSGYTF	TGTGCCAGCAGCTTGTTCGGCTCAGGCTACACCTTC
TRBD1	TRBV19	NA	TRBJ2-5	CASSRRDSQETQYF	TGTGCCAGTAGTCGCCGGGACAGCCAAGAGACCCAGTACTTC
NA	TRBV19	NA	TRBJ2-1	CASSIGRSYNEQFF	TGTGCCAGTAGTATTGGGCGTTCCTACAATGAGCAGTTCTTC
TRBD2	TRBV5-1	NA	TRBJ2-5	CASSGTSGSLQETQYF	TGCGCCAGCTCCGGGACTAGCGGGAGCCTTCAAGAGACCCAGTACTTC
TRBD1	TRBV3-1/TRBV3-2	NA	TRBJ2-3	CASSRTGVTDTQYF	TGTGCCAGCAGCCGAACAGGGGTCACAGATACGCAGTATTTT
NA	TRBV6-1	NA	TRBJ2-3	CASSARRGMGADTQYF	TGTGCCAGCAGTGCCCGTCGGGGCATGGGGGCAGATACGCAGTATTTT
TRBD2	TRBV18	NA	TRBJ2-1	CASSSRRLAGWVNEQFF	TGTGCCAGCTCATCTCGAAGACTAGCGGGGTGGGTAAATGAGCAGTTCTTC
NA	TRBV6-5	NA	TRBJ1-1	CASSLSDVGNTEAFF	TGTGCCAGCAGTCTATCGGACGTCGGGAACACTGAAGCTTTCTTT
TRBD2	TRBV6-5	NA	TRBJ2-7	CASRGLAGESYEQYF	TGTGCCAGCCGCGGGCTAGCGGGGGAGTCCTACGAGCAGTACTTC
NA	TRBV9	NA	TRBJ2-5	CASSAIGGETQYF	TGTGCCAGCAGCGCAATAGGGGGAGAGACCCAGTACTTC
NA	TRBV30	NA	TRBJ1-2	CAWSAGSEGNYGYTF	TGTGCCTGGAGTGCGGGTTCGGAGGGTAACTATGGCTACACCTTC
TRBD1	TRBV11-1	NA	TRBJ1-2	CASSTDRGKGYGYTF	TGTGCCAGCAGCACCGACAGGGGAAAGGGCTATGGCTACACCTTC
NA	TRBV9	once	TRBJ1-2	CASSPTGRTAPYGYTF	TGTGCCAGCAGCCCCACAGGAAGGACAGCACCCTATGGCTACACCTTC
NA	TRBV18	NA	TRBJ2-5	CASSQQEKGPSGETQYF	TGTGCCAGCTCACAACAGGAGAAAGGACCGAGTGGAGAGACCCAGTACTTC
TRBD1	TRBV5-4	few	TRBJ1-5	CASSDREEYQPQHF	TGTGCCAGTTCCGACAGGGAGGAGTATCAGCCCCAGCATTTT
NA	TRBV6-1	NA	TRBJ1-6	CASSDLQGYNSPLHF	TGTGCCAGCAGTGACCTACAGGGCTATAATTCACCCCTCCACTTT